This T cell receptor (beta chain) emerged from a study of cytomegalovirus exposure and HLA in healthy donors. Study-level results: TCR beta sequences numbering around 15,000 were associated with HLA alleles at 0.05 false discovery rate in a later analysis. TCR beta chain V- and J-gene trimming was linked, in a later analysis, to a missense variant in DCLRE1C. Rare TCR sequences predominated, though certain public TCRs were found in many donors.

The PCR ran on 60 Vbeta and 13 Jbeta primers. The data were produced by immunoSEQ multiplex PCR, yet TCRdb's version contains in-frame clones alone and is incomplete. The sample yields roughly 190,000 clones, roughly 79% seen once. On this clone: As yet, its antigen is unknown.

The clonotype comes from a young woman in good health and CMV-seronegative. The material sequenced was PBMCs.

This CDR3 is CASRGQGAYEQYF. DNA for the CDR3: TGTGCCAGTAGAGGCCAGGGGGCTTACGAGCAGTACTTC. The J gene is TRBJ2-7, the V gene TRBV19, with TRBD1 matching 8 bases. With V trimmed by 6 bases and J by 4 bases, 5 bases remained unmatched. Germline loops: CDR1 LNHDA, CDR2 SQIVND (reference sequence). CDR3 size: 13 residues.